Listed below are T cell receptor beta chains from one sample, sequenced in a study of OX40 agonist ivuxolimab in advanced cancers. TCRdb's table, derived via immunoSEQ multiplex PCR, lists solely in-frame clones and lacks some. The sample contains around 80,000 clones, around 80% of which appear only once. Sequences were derived from CD4+ or CD8+ T cells sorted from blood, sampled in a trial of the OX40 agonist ivuxolimab. All receptors come from an adult with an advanced solid tumor such as melanoma, head and neck, liver or kidney cancer. Each CDR3 is given with its conserved first and last residue. The D gene is left open where the match is weak. Some rows mark clone size as missing; the rest say once, few, many or name a class of expanded clone.

>NA|TRBJ2-7|TRBV28|TRBD1|14
CASSYDRGIREQYF
TGTGCCAGCAGTTACGACAGGGGGATTCGCGAGCAGTACTTC
>NA|TRBJ1-1|TRBV4-1|TRBD1|14
CASSQGDRGTEAFF
TGCGCCAGCAGCCAAGGGGACAGGGGGACTGAAGCTTTCTTT
>NA|TRBJ2-5|TRBV30|NA|15
CAWTDPNSFQETQYF
TGTGCCTGGACAGACCCAAACTCCTTCCAAGAGACCCAGTACTTC
>NA|TRBJ1-5|TRBV7-6|NA|14
CASSLVLADNTQHF
TGTGCCAGCAGCTTAGTGCTAGCGGATAATACGCAGCATTTT
>NA|TRBJ1-2|TRBV15|TRBD1|16
CATSRSGTQRGHGYTF
TGTGCCACCAGCAGATCCGGGACACAGAGGGGGCATGGCTACACCTTC
>NA|TRBJ2-1|TRBV29-1|TRBD2|14
CSVRTSGRSHEQFF
TGCAGCGTTCGGACTAGCGGGAGGTCCCATGAGCAGTTCTTC
>once|TRBJ2-3|TRBV7-6|TRBD2|14
CASSPSSGGDTQYF
TGTGCCAGCAGCCCCTCCAGCGGGGGGGATACGCAGTATTTT
>NA|TRBJ2-5|TRBV9|NA|13
CASSVGAEETQYF
TGTGCCAGCAGCGTAGGAGCTGAAGAGACCCAGTACTTC
>NA|TRBJ1-1|TRBV7-9|TRBD1|12
CASSLGTEAAFF
TGTGCCAGCAGCTTGGGGACAGAGGCAGCTTTCTTT
>NA|TRBJ2-3|TRBV5-4|NA|13
CASRSGSTDTQYF
TGTGCCAGCAGGTCAGGCAGCACAGATACGCAGTATTTT
>NA|TRBJ1-5|TRBV7-8|NA|15
CASSPVTRGAQPQHF
TGTGCCAGCAGTCCCGTCACCAGGGGAGCGCAGCCCCAGCATTTT
>NA|TRBJ2-3|TRBV6-1|TRBD2|16
CASSDRQRDYTDTQYF
TGTGCCAGCAGTGATCGGCAGCGGGACTACACAGATACGCAGTATTTT
>NA|TRBJ2-2|TRBV5-4|TRBD2|17
CASSFAAGGAITGELFF
TGTGCCAGCAGCTTTGCTGCGGGGGGGGCGATCACCGGGGAGCTGTTTTTT
>NA|TRBJ1-1|TRBV28|NA|11
CASSFGGEAFF
TGTGCCAGCAGTTTCGGGGGGGAAGCTTTCTTT
>NA|TRBJ1-5|TRBV9|NA|14
CASSVGTVNQPQHF
TGTGCCAGCAGCGTAGGGACGGTGAATCAGCCCCAGCATTTT
>NA|TRBJ1-1|TRBV29-1|TRBD1|13
CSVNGQGRTEAFF
TGCAGCGTTAATGGACAGGGTCGGACTGAAGCTTTCTTT